This entry is about one TCR beta chain. Its antigen remains unidentified. Each CDR3 protein gets one entry after TCRdb re-called the 5' RACE reads with MiXCR. The profile shows 500,000 to 600,000 distinct CDR3 sequences, roughly 21% of them singletons. This entry belongs to a study of identical twins. Study-level points and caveats: Modelling approaches yielded underestimates of out-of-frame TCR alpha sharing between monozygotic twins.

The junction had 6 bases not matched to a gene; V was cut back by 0 bases and J by 3 bases. Germline V lookup: CDR1 LGHNA, CDR2 YSLEER. CDR3 length equals 16 residues. A further study also used this sample, focusing on T cells expressing NK-cell markers. According to that study: In sorted CD3+CD56+NKG2C+, CD3+CD56+NKG2C- and CD3+CD56-NKG2C+ T cells, TCR beta repertoires were obtained. Most of the eight sequenced donors were HCMV-seropositive; one was seronegative. The CD3+CD56-NKG2C+ fraction of a handful of donors was also led by these clonotypes.

The rearrangement joins TRBV4-3 to TRBJ2-7; 9 nucleotides line up with TRBD2. The TCR comes from a woman between 18 and 29 years old in good health. Sequencing was performed on CD4+ T cells sorted from blood. The CDR3 bases are TGCGCCAGCAGCCAAGATCTGGGGACTAGCTTCTACGAGCAGTACTTC. Translating it yields CASSQDLGTSFYEQYF.